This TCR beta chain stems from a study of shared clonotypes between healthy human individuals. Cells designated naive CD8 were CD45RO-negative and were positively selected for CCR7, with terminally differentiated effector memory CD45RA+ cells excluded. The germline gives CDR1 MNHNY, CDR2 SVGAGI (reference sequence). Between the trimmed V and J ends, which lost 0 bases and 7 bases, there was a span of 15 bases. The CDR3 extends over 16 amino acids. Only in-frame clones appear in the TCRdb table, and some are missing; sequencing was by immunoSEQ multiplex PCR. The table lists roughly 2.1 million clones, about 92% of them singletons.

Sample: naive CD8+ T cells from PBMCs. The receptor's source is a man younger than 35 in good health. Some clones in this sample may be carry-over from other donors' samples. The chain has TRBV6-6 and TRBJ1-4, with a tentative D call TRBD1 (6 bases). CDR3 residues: CASSYSVTRGSEKLFF. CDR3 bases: TGTGCCAGCAGTTACTCGGTTACCAGGGGTAGTGAAAAACTGTTTTTT.